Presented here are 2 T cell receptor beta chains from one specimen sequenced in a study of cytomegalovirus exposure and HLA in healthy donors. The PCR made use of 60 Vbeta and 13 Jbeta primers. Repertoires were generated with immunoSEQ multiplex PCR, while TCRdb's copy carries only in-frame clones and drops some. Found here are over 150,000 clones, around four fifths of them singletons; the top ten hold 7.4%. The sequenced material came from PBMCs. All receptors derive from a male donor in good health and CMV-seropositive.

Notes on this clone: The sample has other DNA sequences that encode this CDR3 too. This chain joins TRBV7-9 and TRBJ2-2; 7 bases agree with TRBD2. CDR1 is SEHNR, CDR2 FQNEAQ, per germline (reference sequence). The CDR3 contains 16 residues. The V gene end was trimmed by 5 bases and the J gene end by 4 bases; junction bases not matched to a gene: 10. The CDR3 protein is CASSPRTSGATGELFF. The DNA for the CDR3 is TGTGCCAGCAGCCCGAGGACCAGCGGGGCCACCGGGGAGCTGTTTTTT.

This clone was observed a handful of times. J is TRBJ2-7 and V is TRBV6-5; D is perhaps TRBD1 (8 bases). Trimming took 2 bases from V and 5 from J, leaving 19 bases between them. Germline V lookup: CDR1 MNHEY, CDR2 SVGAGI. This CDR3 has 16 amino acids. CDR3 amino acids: CASSYPAGGGGDEQYF. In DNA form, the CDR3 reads TGTGCCAGCAGTTACCCGGCAGGGGGCGGGGGCGACGAGCAGTACTTC.